This TCR beta chain comes out of a study of vaccination and CD4 T cells after COVID-19 (dated by TCRdb to 2021 to 2024). For the study in its entirety: Convalescent patients had a positive SARS-CoV-2 result on nasal swab PCR, and of these patients, nine had mild disease and one had severe disease. Six males and four females were included in the convalescent cohort, with two Hispanic individuals, seven Caucasians, two Asians and one multiracial person represented. Each participant got two doses of either the Pfizer-BioNTech BNT162b2 vaccine (n=8) or the Moderna mRNA-1273 vaccine (n=2). Post-COVID blood samples from convalescent patients were collected a median of about 100 days after diagnosis, with a range of roughly 35 to 170 days. The time from the second vaccine dose to post-vaccine blood sampling had a median of roughly 72 days and ranged from about 12 to 241 days. Overlapping spike peptide pools from SARS-CoV-2 and from the common cold coronaviruses HCoV-NL63, HCoV-OC43 and HCoV-229E were used as culture stimuli. As controls, cultures received a CEFX viral epitope pool (the positive control), an HIV-1 Nef peptide pool (the negative control), or no peptide at all. In 10 COVID-19 convalescent patients and several infection-naive healthy vaccine recipients, the spike-specific CD4+ TCR repertoire before mRNA vaccination was compared with the repertoire after mRNA vaccination.

Explained via the paper, the treatment or condition label denotes: approximately nine-day PBMC culture with coronavirus spike peptide pools or control peptides (ViraFEST assay). The ViraFEST assay was used in the study, in which antigen-specific T cells were expanded with peptide pools and expanded clonotypes were subsequently identified by TCR sequencing. Positive SARS-CoV-2 PCR tests in the convalescent patients dated from March to December 2020, before Alpha, Beta and Delta variants emerged in the United States. PBMCs were cultured at around 2 million per well in IMDM supplemented with 5% human AB serum and 9 to 10 IU/ml IL-2, with approximately 9.5 ug/ml peptide pools added. Half of the culture medium was replaced with fresh IL-2-containing medium on days 3 and 7. After 10 days of culture, CD4+ T cells were isolated by negative selection using the EasySep CD4+ T cell isolation kit. Ficoll-Paque Plus gradient centrifugation was used to isolate PBMCs from whole blood, and the isolated PBMCs were then either used fresh or cryopreserved at -140C. Each culture condition was generally run in triplicate wells.

Turning to this clonotype: There is no known antigen for this receptor. No clone much larger than this one lies a single base away; base qualities are absent.

Study-wide conclusions, independent of this receptor: Only a relatively small number of convalescent patients were included in the study, and early timepoints following natural infection were not analyzed. Of the vaccine-specific clones found in convalescent patients, nearly all (304 of 307) were mono-reactive for SARS-CoV-2 spike instead of being cross-reactive with common cold coronaviruses. In convalescent patients, a median around 85% of post-vaccine SARS-CoV-2-reactive clones were detected only after vaccination, and vaccine-specific priming was suggested by this finding. The median count of SARS-CoV-2-reactive clonotypes went up from 21 after infection to roughly 38 after vaccination, although the change was not significant.

Based on the germline V gene (reference sequence), the CDR1 and CDR2 sequences are LNHDA and SQIVND. The CDR3 numbers 16 residues from cysteine through phenylalanine. Kept here is only the CDR3 DNA, which spans 48 bases and is read in frame from base 1. Unmatched junction bases come to 12, with V trimmed by 5 bases and J by 5 bases. Library preparation used PCR. TCR sequencing of DNA from cultured CD4+ T cells used the Oncomine TCR Beta short-read assay at the Johns Hopkins FTIC core. The QIAamp micro DNA kit was used to extract genomic DNA from the cultured CD4+ T cells. Oncomine TCR Beta libraries from cultured CD4+ T cells were pooled with unique dual indexes and sequenced on an Illumina iSeq 100. The published analysis was carried out like this. Non-productive sequences were filtered out, and CDR3s that did not start with C, did not end with F or W, or were shorter than 7 amino acids were discarded. The MANAFEST web application was used to identify antigen-specific clonotypes by comparing peptide-stimulated wells against reference wells and other culture wells. An FDR below 0.05, an odds ratio above 5, and a productive frequency above 0.1% in at least two of three replicate wells were required for clones to be considered positive. Clonotypes that were significantly expanded in both SARS-CoV-2 spike wells and at least one common cold coronavirus spike condition were defined as cross-reactive. Levenshtein distances (stringdist) and unrooted phylogenetic trees (ape) in R version 3.6.1 were used to assess CDR3 homology. In-frame beta chains were kept once TCRdb had trimmed the public reads at Q25 with fastp and called clones with MiXCR. Each entry merges the rows of one CDR3 protein and shows their most common DNA and genes. The V and J calls shown here were made by TCRdb, not taken from the authors' results. The sample yields 20,000 to 25,000 distinct CDR3 sequences; under 70% were counted once. The biggest ten clones account for 2.8% of the sample.

This TCR derives from a human donor who had recovered from COVID-19. The sample taken for sequencing was CD4+ T cells from blood, cultured in vitro. The chain is assembled from TRBV19 and TRBJ2-3; 8 bases in the middle match TRBD2. The encoded CDR3 is CASSRLSGIAGDTQYF. The nucleotide sequence is TGTGCCAGTAGTCGTCTTAGCGGGATAGCGGGAGATACGCAGTATTTT.